A single sample is the source of the 13 T cell receptor beta chains below, sequenced in a study of T cells expressing NK-cell markers. From its re-call of the 5' RACE reads, TCRdb lists each CDR3 protein once, without DNA. The listing contains 440,000 or so distinct CDR3 sequences. Sequences were obtained from blood T cells: a sorted CD56 or NKG2C T cell subset, CD4+ or CD8+ T cells, or bulk PBMC T cells (not recorded which). Receptors were obtained from a woman aged 18 to 75 in good health.

The chain combines TRBV9 with TRBJ2-2. CDR3 length equals 16 residues. CDR1 SGDLS and CDR2 YYNGEE come from the germline V gene. The CDR3 here is CASSVGIDPRTGELFF.

This rearrangement joins TRBV11-2 to TRBJ2-1; there is no DNA to check the TCRdb D call of TRBD1. This CDR3 comprises 16 residues. Per the germline V gene, CDR1 is SGHAT and CDR2 is FQNNGV. CDR3 in amino acids: CASSSAGTARGDEQFF.

The chain employs TRBV20-1 and TRBJ2-3; the D call of TRBD1 rests on TCRdb alone, since no DNA is present to check it. The CDR3 is made up of 16 amino acids. CDR1 and CDR2 (germline): DFQATT, SNEGSKA (reference sequence). The CDR3 reads CSATPGAYTSTDTQYF.

The V gene is TRBV7-3, the J gene TRBJ2-2; absent DNA, TCRdb's TRBD1 call cannot be checked. The CDR3 consists of 14 residues. The V gene's germline CDR1 is SGHTA and CDR2 FQGTGA. This CDR3 is CASSPQDRAGELFF.

This chain joins TRBV12-3 or TRBV12-4 and TRBJ2-1; TCRdb selects TRBD2, and the lack of DNA leaves this call unchecked. This CDR3 is built from 14 residues. CDR3 sequence: CASRSGLDYNEQFF.

This rearrangement joins TRBV4-2 to TRBJ1-6; TCRdb names TRBD1, which stays unverified in the absence of DNA. This CDR3 is built from 12 residues. Germline V gene lookup returns CDR1 LGHNA and CDR2 YNFKEQ. The CDR3 here is CASSQGTGTLHF.

V gene TRBV6-1 combines with J gene TRBJ2-4; TCRdb returns TRBD2, unconfirmable since there is no DNA. This CDR3 has 14 amino acids. From germline, CDR1 is MNHNS and CDR2 SASEGT. The CDR3 spells CASSEGRAGGIQYF.

This sequence joins TRBV11-2 and TRBJ2-4; TCRdb's assignment of TRBD1 cannot be checked, as there is no DNA. Per germline, CDR1 SGHAT and CDR2 FQNNGV. This CDR3 region has 14 residues. The CDR3 loop is CASSPSGASDIQYF.

This chain joins TRBV5-1 and TRBJ2-1; with no DNA, the TCRdb D assignment of TRBD2 cannot be verified. CDR3 length: 14 residues. Germline CDR1 and CDR2: SGHRS and YFSETQ. The CDR3 here is CASSLGSGTNEQFF.

The chain combines TRBV6-2 or TRBV6-3 with TRBJ2-3. The CDR3 extends over 14 amino acids. In germline, CDR1 is MNHEY, CDR2 SVGEGT. The CDR3 loop reads CASSYSWGTDTQYF.

V gene TRBV20-1 combines with J gene TRBJ2-3; TCRdb designates TRBD2, a call that cannot be tested without DNA. Looked up from germline, CDR1 is DFQATT and CDR2 is SNEGSKA (reference sequence). There are 13 residues in the CDR3. This chain's CDR3 is CSAGLPPTGTQYF.

The CDR3 region is CSARGTGTYEQYF. The rearrangement links TRBV20-1 to TRBJ2-7; TCRdb outputs TRBD1, but without DNA this stays unchecked. CDR1 and CDR2 (germline): DFQATT, SNEGSKA (reference sequence). CDR3 length: 13 residues.

The J gene is TRBJ2-6, the V gene TRBV6-1; there is no DNA to check the TCRdb D call of TRBD1. This CDR3 is 14 amino acids long. Germline V gives CDR1 MNHNS, CDR2 SASEGT. The CDR3 sequence is CASSPGLSPNVLTF.